Listed here are 3 T cell receptor beta chains from one sample, sequenced in a study of Tregs in tolerant kidney transplant recipients. Some clones are missing from TCRdb's copy, which holds only in-frame ones; the method was immunoSEQ multiplex PCR. The data hold 200,000 to 300,000 clones, with about 80% observed a single time. The sample was CD4+ T cells from blood. The origin of the receptors is a human donor in good health.

The chain's CDR3 is CASSPLAGVLRNEQFF. In DNA form, the CDR3 reads TGTGCCAGCAGTCCACTAGCGGGGGTCCTCCGAAATGAGCAGTTCTTC. The V and J genes are TRBV7-2 and TRBJ2-1; 11 bases are shared with TRBD2. The V gene end was trimmed by 6 bases and the J gene end by 7 bases; junction bases not matched to a gene: 11. The germline V gene has CDR1 SGHTA and CDR2 FQGNSA. The CDR3 is 16 amino acids.

This clone appeared a few times. The V and J genes are TRBV2 and TRBJ2-7, with D possibly matching TRBD1 (6 bases). Trimming left V 8 bases short and J 2 bases short, with 22 bases between. The CDR3 is 16 residues long. The germline V gene has CDR1 SNHLY and CDR2 FYNNEI. This CDR3 reads CASGNKWGRGTYEQYF. The CDR3 bases are TGTGCCAGCGGAAATAAATGGGGCAGGGGAACCTACGAGCAGTACTTC.

The chain employs TRBV30 and TRBJ1-6; D is possibly TRBD1 (6 bases). The CDR3 spans 13 residues. Germline V gene sequence: CDR1 GTSNPN, CDR2 SVGIG (reference sequence). The ends were cut back, 0 bases at V and 11 bases at J, with 11 bases in the middle. CDR3 region: CAWSVRGGTPLHF. CDR3 in DNA: TGTGCCTGGAGTGTACGGGGGGGCACACCCCTCCACTTT.